This entry describes one TCR beta chain. Its antigen is unknown. This entry belongs to a study of graft-versus-host responses after intestinal transplantation. The wider study: In this cohort, recipients had multivisceral, liver-intestinal, or isolated intestinal transplants. Recipients uniformly received anti-thymocyte globulin induction, followed by tacrolimus and steroids for around 3 years.

V dropped 4 bases and J dropped 4 bases, with 14 bases sitting between them. CDR1 and CDR2 from the germline V gene are SGHRS and YFSETQ. The CDR3 totals 14 residues. Clones were read by immunoSEQ multiplex PCR, and TCRdb kept only the in-frame ones, dropping some. The data show 80,000 to 100,000 clones, with around nine tenths seen just once and 0.17% held by the top ten. The sample consisted of unstimulated CD4+ T cells sorted from spleen or lymph node cells, taken before intestinal transplant. This sequence originates from a human donor who received an intestinal transplant. The chain has TRBV5-1 and TRBJ1-1; no clear D gene. This CDR3 reads CASSPGGGGTEAFF. CDR3 nucleotide sequence: TGCGCCAGCAGCCCAGGCGGAGGAGGCACTGAAGCTTTCTTT.